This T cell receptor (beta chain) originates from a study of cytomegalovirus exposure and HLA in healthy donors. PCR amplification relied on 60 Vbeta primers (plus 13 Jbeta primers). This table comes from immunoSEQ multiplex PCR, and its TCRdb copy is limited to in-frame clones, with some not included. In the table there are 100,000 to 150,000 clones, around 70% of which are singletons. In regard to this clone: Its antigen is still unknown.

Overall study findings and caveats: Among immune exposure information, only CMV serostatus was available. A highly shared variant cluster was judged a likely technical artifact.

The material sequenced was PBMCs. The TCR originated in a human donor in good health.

CDR3 sequence: CASSGAGTGNEKLFF. CDR3 in DNA: TGTGCCAGCAGCGGGGCCGGGACAGGGAATGAAAAACTGTTTTTT. This chain connects TRBV9 to TRBJ1-4, with 9 bases fitting TRBD1. After removal of 3 bases from V and 5 bases from J, the junction contained 5 bases not matched to a gene. Germline V lookup: CDR1 SGDLS, CDR2 YYNGEE. This CDR3 is 15 amino acids long.